What follows are 29 T cell receptor beta chains derived from one specimen sequenced in a study of HIV-infected patients and healthy controls. Whole blood was used without fractionation, so all unsorted peripheral T cells were included. Reverse transcription used roughly 450 ng RNA and constant-region primers for alpha and beta. Using multiplexing indices, alpha and beta chain libraries were generated apart by chain-specific third strand synthesis. TCRdb itself ran the 5' RACE reads through MiXCR, one entry per CDR3 protein. Of approximately 17,000 distinct CDR3 sequences detected, more than 7.5% appear once; the ten largest clones hold 4% to 6%. What was sequenced was blood. The receptor set was obtained from an adult in good health.

This sequence joins TRBV7-9 and TRBJ2-3, with 7 nucleotides matching TRBD1. V lost 4 bases, J lost 0 bases, and 10 bases stayed unmatched. This CDR3 region has 17 residues. Germline-derived CDR1 and CDR2 are SEHNR and FQNEAQ (reference sequence). CDR3: CASSSPEDRSSTDTQYF. In DNA, the CDR3 is TGTGCCAGCAGCTCTCCCGAGGACAGGAGCAGCACAGATACGCAGTATTTT.

This clonotype was recorded many times. CDR3: CASSFSGTPPDTQYF. The DNA for the CDR3 is TGTGCCAGCAGCTTCAGCGGGACCCCCCCAGATACGCAGTATTTT. The chain links TRBV11-2 to TRBJ2-3; 7 positions agree with TRBD2. This CDR3 is built from 15 residues. Trimming removed 3 bases from V and 4 bases from J; junction bases left unmatched: 7. Germline CDR1 and CDR2: SGHAT and FQNNGV. The full variable domain, completed using reference TRBV11-2 and TRBJ2-3, is EAGVAQSPRYKIIEKRQSVAFWCNPISGHATLYWYQQILGQGPKLLIQFQNNGVVDDSQLPKDRFSAERLKGVDSTLKIQPAKLEDSAVYLCASSFSGTPPDTQYFGPGTRLTVL.

The rearrangement uses TRBV19 and TRBJ2-3; 8 nucleotides align to TRBD2. V lost 6 bases, J lost 6 bases, and 5 bases stayed unmatched. Germline V gene lookup returns CDR1 LNHDA and CDR2 SQIVND (reference sequence). The CDR3 length is 13 residues. CDR3 nucleotides: TGTGCCAGTAGGCGGGAGGATCTGGATACGCAGTATTTT. Encoded protein: CASRREDLDTQYF.

The table lists this clonotype with many counts. The gene calls are TRBV20-1 and TRBJ1-1; D call uncertain. The CDR3 has 15 amino acids. Deletions cut 0 bases from V and 4 bases from J, with 15 bases between. Germline CDR1 and CDR2: DFQATT and SNEGSKA (reference sequence). CDR3 DNA sequence: TGCAGTGCTAGAGAGCCTTTAGGGTTCGGCACTGAAGCTTTCTTT. It is translated as CSAREPLGFGTEAFF.

This clonotype was observed at least ten times. The chain is built from TRBV13 and TRBJ2-3; 7 nucleotides line up with TRBD2. J lost 1 base, V lost 5 bases, and 15 bases had no gene match. This CDR3 has 18 residues. Germline assignment: CDR1 PRHDT and CDR2 FYEKMQ (reference sequence). CDR3 nucleotide sequence: TGTGCCAGCAGCCCGCAGCGGGATGGGAGGACGCGCACAGATACGCAGTATTTT. Its protein is CASSPQRDGRTRTDTQYF.

Only a few counts were recorded for this clonotype. The chain carries TRBV20-1 and TRBJ2-3; D gene ambiguous. The V end lost 6 bases, the J end lost 1 base, and 14 bases lay between the germline ends. This CDR3 has 14 residues. Germline CDR1 and CDR2: DFQATT and SNEGSKA (reference sequence). The CDR3 sequence is CSARGVFGTDTQYF. Written as DNA, the CDR3 is TGCAGTGCCCGAGGAGTTTTTGGCACAGATACGCAGTATTTT.

This clonotype is medium-sized by share. The chain has TRBV20-1 and TRBJ2-6, with D perhaps TRBD1 (6 bases). The CDR3 spans 14 residues. CDR1 DFQATT and CDR2 SNEGSKA come from the germline V gene (reference sequence). The V gene lost 5 bases and the J gene lost 0 bases, with 8 bases spanning the gap. The CDR3 DNA sequence: TGCAGTGCTCCGGACAGCTCTGGGGCCAACGTCCTGACTTTC. The encoded protein is CSAPDSSGANVLTF.

This clonotype has more than one count but fewer than ten. V usage is TRBV4-2 and J usage is TRBJ2-1; 7 nucleotides line up with TRBD1. V was pared by 1 base and J by 8 bases, with 5 bases of the junction left unmatched. CDR3 length equals 14 residues. The germline gives CDR1 LGHNA, CDR2 YNFKEQ. The CDR3 is CASSQGVGGDEQFF. CDR3 nucleotide sequence: TGTGCCAGCAGCCAAGGGGTAGGGGGCGATGAGCAGTTCTTC.

This clonotype is medium-sized (0.01 to 0.1%). The chain joins TRBV29-1 to TRBJ1-1; possible D gene TRBD1, 6 bases. V lost 6 bases to trimming and J lost 6 bases, with 11 bases between them. From germline, CDR1 is SQVTM and CDR2 ANQGSEA. CDR3 length: 11 amino acids. The CDR3 is CSVRGSPEAFF. The CDR3 nucleotides read TGCAGCGTGAGGGGGAGCCCTGAAGCTTTCTTT.

This clonotype appeared many times. DNA of the CDR3: TGTGCCAGCAGTTACCGAGATACGCAGTATTTT. Protein product: CASSYRDTQYF. The V call is TRBV6-5, the J call TRBJ2-3; D uncertain. This CDR3 has 11 amino acids. Between the trimmed V and J ends, which lost 2 bases and 5 bases, there was a span of 2 bases. Germline values: CDR1 MNHEY, CDR2 SVGAGI.

This clonotype rates as medium-sized (0.01 to 0.1%). V gene TRBV7-8 combines with J gene TRBJ2-1; the D is unclear. CDR1 SGHVS and CDR2 FQNEAQ come from the germline V gene. CDR3 length equals 13 residues. V gave up 2 bases and J gave up 7 bases, with 9 bases separating them. The CDR3 region is CASSLRLVNEQFF. CDR3 nucleotides: TGTGCCAGCAGCTTACGCCTTGTGAATGAGCAGTTCTTC.

This clonotype was seen ten or more times. The chain employs TRBV7-6 and TRBJ1-2; D is unclear. The germline V gene encodes CDR1 SGHVS and CDR2 FNYEAQ. This CDR3 region has 14 residues. Trimming took off 5 bases at V and 5 bases at J, with 15 bases between the two ends. DNA of the CDR3: TGTGCCAGCAGCCCTCGAGGGCAGCTTTATGGCTACACCTTC. Translating it yields CASSPRGQLYGYTF.

Many counts were recorded for this clonotype. The CDR3 protein is CASRPDRGHPEAFF. The CDR3 DNA is TGTGCCAGCAGACCGGACAGGGGCCATCCTGAAGCTTTCTTT. This chain joins TRBV27 and TRBJ1-1; 9 nucleotides match TRBD1. Unmatched junction bases numbered 8, after V lost 6 bases and J lost 6 bases. CDR3 length: 14 residues. The germline V gene has CDR1 MNHEY and CDR2 SMNVEV (reference sequence).

There are many counts of this clonotype. The chain is built from TRBV11-2 and TRBJ2-3, with TRBD2 matching 7 bases. Germline V CDR1 and CDR2: SGHAT, FQNNGV. CDR3 length: 15 amino acids. J gave up 5 bases and V 1 base, and 6 bases lay outside the gene matches. This CDR3 reads CASSLVGPSGDTQYF. The CDR3 DNA reads as TGTGCCAGCAGCTTAGTGGGGCCTAGCGGAGATACGCAGTATTTT.

CDR3 sequence: CASSIEREPYEQYF. CDR3 nucleotides: TGTGCCAGTAGTATTGAGCGGGAGCCCTACGAGCAGTACTTC. The chain is built from TRBV19 and TRBJ2-7; 8 bases agree with TRBD2. The CDR3 is made up of 14 amino acids. Germline V gives CDR1 LNHDA, CDR2 SQIVND (reference sequence). V shed 3 bases and J 2 bases; nucleotides not matched to a gene: 3.

The rearrangement uses TRBV11-2 and TRBJ2-7, with D perhaps matching TRBD1 (5 bases). The germline CDR1 and CDR2 sequences are SGHAT and FQNNGV. Deletions cut 1 base from V and 4 bases from J, with 11 bases between. The CDR3 extends over 14 amino acids. DNA for the CDR3: TGTGCCAGCAGCTTAGGGGCAGGGAATTACGAGCAGTACTTC. Residues: CASSLGAGNYEQYF.

This clonotype was counted at least ten times. This sequence joins TRBV6-5 and TRBJ2-1; 8 positions agree with TRBD1. Germline CDR1 MNHEY, CDR2 SVGAGI. Trimming took 7 bases from V and 1 from J; bases not matched to a gene: 9. The CDR3 has 16 residues. CDR3 residues: CASKKWQGASYNEQFF. The CDR3 DNA reads TGTGCCAGCAAGAAGTGGCAGGGGGCTTCCTACAATGAGCAGTTCTTC.

This clonotype was detected many times. The V gene is TRBV6-5, the J gene TRBJ2-7; D gene unclear. Germline CDR1 MNHEY, CDR2 SVGAGI. V lost 6 bases, J lost 1 base, and 13 bases lay in between. The CDR3 is 14 amino acids. The chain's CDR3 is CASRTSEWSYEQYV. Here the CDR3 DNA reads TGTGCCAGCAGGACGTCAGAATGGTCCTACGAGCAGTACGTC.

The table lists this clonotype with many counts. The chain carries TRBV4-1 and TRBJ2-5; the D is unclear. V lost 3 bases and J lost 6, with 20 bases in between. The CDR3 runs 16 residues. The germline gives CDR1 MGHRA, CDR2 YSYEKL. The CDR3 is CASSHVFSGPEKTQYF. CDR3 sequence (DNA): TGCGCCAGCAGCCACGTTTTCTCTGGGCCCGAGAAGACCCAGTACTTC.

This clonotype was recorded at least ten times. CDR3 sequence: CASSPPGREAFF. For the CDR3, the DNA is TGTGCCAGCAGTCCCCCGGGCAGAGAAGCTTTCTTT. The chain uses TRBV7-2 and TRBJ1-1; D is unresolved. This CDR3 has 12 residues. V was trimmed by 6 bases and J by 8 bases, leaving 13 bases between them. CDR1 is SGHTA, CDR2 FQGNSA, per germline.

This clonotype occurred many times. This chain links TRBV20-1 with TRBJ2-1; 10 bases line up with TRBD2. The CDR3 totals 15 residues. The germline V gene has CDR1 DFQATT and CDR2 SNEGSKA (reference sequence). V was pared by 0 bases and J by 5 bases, with 4 bases of the junction left unmatched. The CDR3 reads CSARDVGTSDNEQFF. CDR3 sequence (DNA): TGCAGTGCTAGAGATGTAGGGACTAGCGACAATGAGCAGTTCTTC.

There are many counts of this clonotype. The chain recombines TRBV24-1 with TRBJ2-5; D remains unclear. The CDR3 has 13 amino acids. Trimming took 2 bases from V and 3 from J, leaving 6 bases between them. Germline V gene lookup returns CDR1 KGHDR and CDR2 SFDVKD. CDR3 amino acids: CATSDWQEETQYF. CDR3 nucleotide sequence: TGTGCCACCAGTGATTGGCAAGAAGAGACCCAGTACTTC.

This clonotype was seen repeatedly, ten times or more. The DNA for the CDR3 is TGTGCCAGTAGTCCGCGACAGGGCGAGAGGAGTTCACCCCTCCACTTT. It translates to CASSPRQGERSSPLHF. The chain recombines TRBV19 with TRBJ1-6, with 7 nucleotides matching TRBD1. Germline CDR1 and CDR2: LNHDA and SQIVND (reference sequence). V was pared by 5 bases and J by 9 bases, with 13 bases of the junction left unmatched. CDR3 size: 16 residues.

Judged by abundance, this clonotype is medium-sized (0.01 to 0.1%). The gene calls are TRBV12-3 or TRBV12-4 and TRBJ2-1, with D possibly being TRBD2 (7 bases). V was clipped by 6 bases and J by 9 bases, with 15 bases between them. The length of the CDR3 is 13 residues. CDR3 loop: CASRAGAGSEQFF. CDR3 nucleotides: TGTGCCAGCAGGGCGGGGGCGGGATCTGAGCAGTTCTTC.

The table lists this clonotype with many counts. The chain has TRBV24-1 and TRBJ1-5; D gene unclear. This CDR3 has 13 amino acids. The germline CDR1 and CDR2 sequences are KGHDR and SFDVKD. With 7 bases removed from V and 3 bases from J, the gap between germline ends came to 9 bases. CDR3 region: CATRKNDNQPQHF. CDR3 sequence (DNA): TGTGCCACCAGGAAGAATGACAATCAGCCCCAGCATTTT.

This clonotype was detected many times. The chain recombines TRBV6-6 with TRBJ2-7; TRBD2 aligns across 7 bases. There are 13 residues in the CDR3. The germline gives CDR1 MNHNY, CDR2 SVGAGI (reference sequence). Trimming at V came to 2 bases and at J to 7 bases, leaving 5 bases not matched to a gene. The chain's CDR3 is CASSYSREGEQYV. The CDR3 region has the DNA TGTGCCAGCAGTTACAGCAGGGAGGGGGAGCAGTACGTC.

There are many counts of this clonotype. The chain is built from TRBV28 and TRBJ2-7; tentatively, D is TRBD1 (6 bases). The CDR3 contains 15 residues. Germline V gives CDR1 MDHEN, CDR2 SYDVKM. Trimming shortened V by 4 bases and J by 2 bases, and 15 bases separated the two germline ends. CDR3 in amino acids: CASSSPDRFAYEQYF. The CDR3 DNA sequence: TGTGCCAGCAGTTCACCAGACAGGTTTGCCTACGAGCAGTACTTC. The full variable domain, rest sourced from reference TRBV28 and TRBJ2-7, is DVKVTQSSRYLVKRTGEKVFLECVQDMDHENMFWYRQDPGLGLRLIYFSYDVKMKEKGDIPEGYSVSREKKERFSLILESASTNQTSMYLCASSSPDRFAYEQYFGPGTRLTVT.

This clonotype was recorded at least ten times. The chain couples TRBV7-9 to TRBJ1-4; D may be TRBD1 (5 bases). The CDR3 sequence is 11 residues long. Germline loops: CDR1 SEHNR, CDR2 FQNEAQ (reference sequence). The germline V and J ends were trimmed by 5 bases and 8 bases, with 6 bases remaining between them. The CDR3 here is CASSRGEKLFF. CDR3 DNA sequence: TGTGCCAGCAGCCGGGGGGAAAAACTGTTTTTT. Supplemented by reference TRBV7-9 and TRBJ1-4, the full variable domain reads DTGVSQNPRHKITKRGQNVTFRCDPISEHNRLYWYRQTLGQGPEFLTYFQNEAQLEKSRLLSDRFSAERPKGSFSTLEIQRTEQGDSAMYLCASSRGEKLFFGSGTQLSVL.

The chain links TRBV9 to TRBJ1-5; perhaps TRBD1 as D (5 bases). The germline V gene has CDR1 SGDLS and CDR2 YYNGEE. Trimming left V 3 bases short and J 0 bases short, with 10 bases between. The CDR3 has 15 amino acids. The CDR3 spells CASSGGGHSNQPQHF. CDR3 DNA: TGTGCCAGCAGCGGAGGCGGACATAGCAATCAGCCCCAGCATTTT.